This T cell receptor beta chain is drawn from a study of T cells in Graves' hyperthyroidism and ophthalmopathy (dated by TCRdb to about 2019). Background on the whole study: Peripheral blood samples were taken at initial diagnosis, before any treatment was given. The study also compared thyroid tissue and blood T-cell repertoires from a handful of Graves' hyperthyroidism patients. The 100 or so discovery patients were randomly split 7:3 into training and test sets. Following sampling, methimazole starting at 30 mg daily was given to hyperthyroidism patients, and high-dose intravenous methylprednisolone was given to ophthalmopathy patients. Prospective prediction of ophthalmopathy was tested in an independent validation cohort of fewer than 20 hyperthyroidism patients and 17 patients who later progressed to ophthalmopathy. The paper describes TCR Vbeta CDR3 sequencing of about 140 peripheral blood samples, made up of some 42 ophthalmopathy patients, approximately 76 hyperthyroidism patients and 17 progressor patients. TCR V-J signatures able to tell the groups apart were searched for in a discovery cohort of 100 or so patients, of whom over 40 had Graves' ophthalmopathy and about 55 had stable Graves' hyperthyroidism. On the study overall, not on this receptor specifically: In validation, the model predicted progression to ophthalmopathy a median of approximately 6.3 months before onset, with about 64% sensitivity and 72.22% specificity. Ophthalmopathy was separated from stable hyperthyroidism by a 13 V-J signature model, with approximately 89% sensitivity and around 81% specificity obtained in cross-validation and 80%/75% obtained in testing. No statistical method was used to set the sample size in advance, and investigators knew the group allocation. Most expanded thyroid clonotypes (frequency above 0.001) were also detected in blood, a finding suggesting that blood repertoires may reflect thyroid immune responses.

Amplification of TCR beta CDR3 regions was carried out from RNA transcripts. The first round of RT-PCR for the TCR CDR3 was performed with the HTBI primer set and the Qiagen OneStep RT-PCR kit. A second multiplex PCR round built the libraries, followed by size selection and purification. The libraries were sequenced on an Illumina HiSeq2000 using paired-end 100 bp reads. In the original analysis: Raw data were processed with SOAPnuke, discarding reads with adapters, uncalled bases, mean Phred below 15, or no exact constant-primer or identifier match. COPE v1.2.5 was used to merge the high-quality paired reads, and each unique nucleotide sequence was defined as a clonotype. Clonotypes were aligned to IMGT TRBV, TRBD and TRBJ reference segments using MiTCR v1.1. Analysis was restricted to V-J combinations with a frequency above 0.0001, which covered roughly 99% of repertoires. The TCS score was defined as the ratio of F50 (clonal expansion) to E x V (chaos), calculated using BLOSUM62-based TCRdist between CDR3 peptides within each V-J. Welch's t-statistics and random forest reduced fewer than 600 V-J features to 10 to 15, which were used in a naive Bayes classifier (R e1071). The raw public data were reprocessed by TCRdb itself: fastp quality trimming at Q25, MiXCR clonotype calling, in-frame beta chains only. Under each unique CDR3 protein, matching rows form one entry showing the most common genes and DNA. The V and J calls and clone size are TCRdb's, not the authors'. The table for this sample lists 400,000 or so distinct CDR3 sequences; more than 12% of them were counted only once. The leading ten clones occupy approximately 29% of the sample.

CDR1 and CDR2 (KGHDR, SFDVKD) derive from the germline V gene. Relative to germline, V is missing 2 bases and J is missing 3 bases, with 3 bases of the junction outside any gene match. Reading from cysteine to phenylalanine, the CDR3 counts 16 amino acids. Only CDR3 DNA remains: 48 bases, in frame from the first base. In the ophthalmopathy patients, disease was moderately to severely active, with a Clinical Activity Score of 3 or more, a NOSPECS grade of 4 or more, and a duration of less than 3 months. Patients with uncontrolled infections, other autoimmune diseases, pregnancy or lactation were excluded. Diagnoses relied on clinical symptoms, serum thyroxine and TRAb, thyroid ultrasound and orbital computed tomography. Ficoll-Paque density gradient centrifugation was used to isolate PBMCs from approximately 10 ml of fresh peripheral blood. Total RNA was extracted using Trizol reagent, and RNA quality was assessed on an Agilent 2100 Bioanalyzer.

Ten or more counts support this clonotype. Its target antigen remains unknown. No base quality values were provided; no much bigger clone lies one nucleotide off. The TCR sequence derives from a man in his forties or fifties with Graves' ophthalmopathy. The sequence is built from TRBV24-1 and TRBJ2-1; 10 central nucleotides agree with TRBD1. The sample consisted of blood. Here the CDR3 is given as CATSDSTGGRYNEQFF. At the DNA level, the sequence is TGTGCCACCAGTGATTCGACAGGGGGCCGCTACAATGAGCAGTTCTTC.